This T cell receptor (beta chain) was sequenced during a study of cytomegalovirus exposure and HLA in healthy donors. Details on this clone: Its matching antigen is unknown.

Whole-study results and caveats: In a later analysis, HLA-associated TCR beta chains were more clonally expanded than equally common others. Most CMV-associated TCR beta chains appeared HLA-restricted in a later analysis.

Vbeta (60) and Jbeta (13) primers were used in the PCR. Assay: immunoSEQ multiplex PCR; the TCRdb copy retains only in-frame clones and omits some. This sample has approximately 150,000 clones, with roughly three quarters found just once. Germline V gene sequence: CDR1 SQVTM, CDR2 ANQGSEA. Trimming removed 5 bases from V and 5 bases from J; junction bases left unmatched: 9. The CDR3 covers 14 residues. Material for sequencing was PBMCs. The chain couples TRBV29-1 to TRBJ1-3; 7 bases align to TRBD1. The receptor comes from a human donor in good health. CDR3 in amino acids: CSVTGGDSRNTIYF. In DNA, the CDR3 is TGCAGCGTTACGGGGGGGGACAGTAGAAACACCATATATTTT.